This TCR beta chain was recovered during a study of regulatory T cells in long-lasting Graves disease. Time point reported: persistent/refractory GD, antithyroid drugs over 5 years with positive TRAb. From PBMCs, RNA was extracted and then used to make the TCR library. This clonotype was seen ten or more times. Its target is unknown. TCR beta libraries were built with iRepertoire HTBI primers and Arm-PCR of CDR3 regions. Each CDR3 protein is one row after TCRdb ran MiXCR on the multiplex PCR reads. The sample lists about 420,000 distinct CDR3 sequences, 23% seen once, with about 27% in the top ten. This CDR3 is 13 amino acids long. From germline, CDR1 is SGHRS and CDR2 YFSETQ. V lost 4 bases and J lost 8, with 13 bases in between. General observations from the study: The study found TRBV28, TRBJ1-2 and TRBJ2-5 favored in persistent disease. Comparison showed that persistent patients shared more public clonotypes (roughly 2,700) than new patients (approximately 1,000).

The gene calls are TRBV5-1 and TRBJ2-4; weak D call: TRBD2 (6 bases). The clonotype originates from a female donor with Graves disease. The specimen was peripheral blood mononuclear cells (PBMCs), collected when the disease was refractory, from a patient treated with antithyroid drugs. The CDR3 here is CASSGSSGYIQYF. CDR3 nucleotides: TGCGCCAGCAGCGGATCGAGCGGGTACATTCAGTACTTC. Combining the CDR3 with reference TRBV5-1 and TRBJ2-4 gives the whole variable domain KAGVTQTPRYLIKTRGQQVTLSCSPISGHRSVSWYQQTPGQGLQFLFEYFSETQRNKGNFPGRFSGRQFSNSRSEMNVSTLELGDSALYLCASSGSSGYIQYFGAGTRLSVL.